The 28 T cell receptor beta chains in this list originate from one sample, sequenced in a study of cytomegalovirus exposure and HLA in healthy donors. 13 Jbeta primers and 60 Vbeta primers were used for the PCR. Assay used: immunoSEQ multiplex PCR; TCRdb lists only in-frame clones, some missing. The data show roughly 140,000 clones, 82% seen once. Sequencing input: PBMCs. The receptors stem from a woman aged 45 to 65 in good health and CMV-seropositive.

The V gene is TRBV7-3, the J gene TRBJ2-3, with TRBD2 identical over 8 bases. Germline V gene data show CDR1 as SGHTA and CDR2 as FQGTGA. CDR3 length: 15 amino acids. V gave up 5 bases and J gave up 5 bases; unmatched junction bases: 9. The chain's CDR3 is CASSPRGGEGDTQYF. As DNA, the CDR3 is TGTGCCAGCAGCCCCCGGGGGGGAGAAGGAGATACGCAGTATTTT.

The chain's CDR3 is CASSFFLGGPGYTF. CDR3 nucleotides: TGTGCCAGCAGCTTTTTTTTGGGGGGTCCTGGCTACACCTTC. The chain couples TRBV5-6 to TRBJ1-2; tentatively, D is TRBD1 (5 bases). CDR3 length equals 14 residues. Trimming took off 2 bases at V and 7 bases at J, with 15 bases between the two ends. Germline V gene data show CDR1 as SGHDT and CDR2 as YYEEEE.

CDR3 amino acids: CASGTSGIYEQYF. CDR3 in DNA: TGTGCCAGCGGGACTAGCGGAATTTACGAGCAGTACTTC. V gene TRBV27 combines with J gene TRBJ2-7; 11 positions match TRBD2. Germline assignment: CDR1 MNHEY and CDR2 SMNVEV (reference sequence). This CDR3 region has 13 residues. V lost 8 bases, J lost 4 bases, and 4 bases stayed unmatched.

This clone was observed a single time. The chain employs TRBV6-1 and TRBJ2-7, with TRBD1 matching 7 bases. There are 13 residues in the CDR3. J lost 3 bases, V lost 10 bases, and 9 bases had no gene match. CDR1 and CDR2 (germline): MNHNS, SASEGT. The CDR3 DNA reads as TGTGCCACCGGACAGGAGTACTTCTACGAGCAGTACTTC. It encodes CATGQEYFYEQYF.

V gene TRBV6-6 combines with J gene TRBJ2-3, with D perhaps TRBD1 (6 bases). This CDR3 has 15 amino acids. The germline V gene has CDR1 MNHNY and CDR2 SVGAGI (reference sequence). V gave up 5 bases and J gave up 3 bases, with 15 bases separating them. The chain's CDR3 is CASSVRPQGTDTQYF. The CDR3 nucleotides are TGTGCCAGCAGTGTGCGTCCTCAGGGGACAGATACGCAGTATTTT.

The chain has TRBV7-9 and TRBJ1-6, with 8 bases identical to TRBD1. V was pared by 3 bases and J by 7 bases, with 5 bases of the junction left unmatched. CDR3 length equals 15 residues. Germline V lookup: CDR1 SEHNR, CDR2 FQNEAQ (reference sequence). The CDR3 here is CASSFRQGINSPLHF. The CDR3 DNA follows: TGTGCCAGCAGCTTTAGACAGGGGATAAATTCACCCCTCCACTTT.

This chain joins TRBV4-2 and TRBJ2-5; TRBD1 agrees at 7 bases. Judging by the DNA end, TRBJ2-7 fits better; the J call may be wrong. CDR1 is LGHNA and CDR2 is YNFKEQ in the germline V gene. There are 15 residues in the CDR3. This chain's CDR3 is CASSQKTGSSYEQYF. CDR3 sequence (DNA): TGTGCCAGCAGCCAAAAGACAGGGAGCTCCTACGAGCAGTACTTC.

This rearrangement joins TRBV18 to TRBJ1-5, with TRBD1 identical over 8 bases. The CDR3 runs 14 residues. CDR1 is KGHSH, CDR2 LQKENI, per germline. The J segment lost 6 bases and the V segment lost 2 bases, leaving 3 bases of the junction unmatched. The CDR3: CASSPTGGPQPQHF. For the CDR3, the DNA is TGTGCCAGCTCACCAACAGGGGGTCCTCAGCCCCAGCATTTT.

This chain connects TRBV5-1 to TRBJ2-1; D is perhaps TRBD1 (5 bases). The CDR3 runs 14 residues. CDR1 is SGHRS and CDR2 is YFSETQ in the germline V gene. Trimming took off 0 bases at V and 9 bases at J, with 13 bases between the two ends. Here the CDR3 reads CASSLVTGNSEQFF. Written as DNA, the CDR3 is TGCGCCAGCAGCTTGGTTACAGGTAATAGTGAGCAGTTCTTC. Full variable domain (outside the CDR3, taken from reference TRBV5-1 and TRBJ2-1): KAGVTQTPRYLIKTRGQQVTLSCSPISGHRSVSWYQQTPGQGLQFLFEYFSETQRNKGNFPGRFSGRQFSNSRSEMNVSTLELGDSALYLCASSLVTGNSEQFFGPGTRLTVL.

This clone was seen a single time. V and J are TRBV27 and TRBJ2-3; 10 bases are a match to TRBD2. Germline trimming cut 2 bases from V and 3 bases from J; bases unmatched to any gene: 8. The CDR3 extends over 17 amino acids. The germline CDR1 and CDR2 sequences are MNHEY and SMNVEV (reference sequence). CDR3 sequence reads: CASSLRTSGTKTDTQYF. The CDR3 DNA is TGTGCCAGCAGTTTACGGACTAGCGGCACGAAAACAGATACGCAGTATTTT.

The chain links TRBV7-2 to TRBJ1-1, with D possibly being TRBD1 (5 bases). The germline gives CDR1 SGHTA, CDR2 FQGNSA. V was cut by 5 bases and J by 1 base, with 14 bases left in between. This CDR3 comprises 15 residues. The CDR3 sequence: CASSLKGQKNTEAFF. CDR3 nucleotides: TGTGCCAGCAGCCTCAAGGGGCAGAAGAACACTGAAGCTTTCTTT.

The chain recombines TRBV27 with TRBJ2-5, with 9 bases that match TRBD1. The J call could be wrong; TRBJ2-7 is a better fit for the DNA end. Germline V CDR1 and CDR2: MNHEY, SMNVEV (reference sequence). CDR3 length equals 15 residues. Written as DNA, the CDR3 is TGTGCCAGCAACCTCAGGGGACAGGGCCCCTACGAGCAGTACTTC. Its protein is CASNLRGQGPYEQYF.

The sample holds one count of this clone. This chain connects TRBV4-3 to TRBJ1-5; 7 nucleotides align to TRBD1. The germline CDR1 and CDR2 sequences are LGHNA and YSLEER. The J segment lost 7 bases and the V segment lost 3 bases, leaving 9 bases of the junction unmatched. There are 15 residues in the CDR3. The CDR3 region is CASSQSYRGRQPQHF. CDR3 DNA sequence: TGCGCCAGCAGCCAGAGCTACAGGGGTAGGCAGCCCCAGCATTTT.

The V gene is TRBV5-1, the J gene TRBJ1-1; possible D gene TRBD1, 6 bases. In germline, CDR1 is SGHRS, CDR2 YFSETQ. V shed 2 bases and J shed 4 bases, with 12 bases lying between them. The CDR3 contains 14 residues. The CDR3 loop reads CASSLEGGVTEAFF. The CDR3 DNA is TGCGCCAGCAGCTTAGAGGGGGGGGTCACTGAAGCTTTCTTT.

The chain uses TRBV15 and TRBJ1-2; possible D gene TRBD1, 5 bases. Germline V gene sequence: CDR1 LNHNV, CDR2 YYDKDF (reference sequence). The CDR3 is 13 amino acids. V was trimmed by 8 bases and J by 8 bases, leaving 18 bases between them. CDR3 DNA sequence: TGTGCCACCCCGGGGGATGGAGGTCAGGGCTACACCTTC. Its translation: CATPGDGGQGYTF.

This clone was counted a single time. This CDR3 reads CASRGTAYNQPQHF. The CDR3 DNA is TGTGCCAGCAGGGGGACAGCATACAATCAGCCCCAGCATTTT. The chain joins TRBV27 to TRBJ1-5; 7 nucleotides line up with TRBD1. CDR1 is MNHEY, CDR2 SMNVEV, per germline (reference sequence). The CDR3 totals 14 residues. V lost 6 bases, J lost 3 bases, and 5 bases stayed unmatched.

This chain connects TRBV28 to TRBJ1-5; unclear D gene. Trimming stripped 11 bases from V and 4 bases from J, with 12 bases between. CDR1 is MDHEN and CDR2 is SYDVKM in the germline V gene. This CDR3 has 12 amino acids. The CDR3 coding sequence is TGTGCCGTTCGGAGGGTAAATCAGCCCCAGCATTTT. Protein: CAVRRVNQPQHF.

The chain uses TRBV7-2 and TRBJ2-7, with 10 positions matching TRBD2. Germline CDR1 SGHTA, CDR2 FQGNSA. The V and J ends lost 5 bases and 5 bases, in that order; junction bases with no gene match: 15. The CDR3 length is 17 residues. The CDR3 here is CASSRVKSGGARHEQYF. The CDR3, as DNA: TGTGCCAGCAGCCGCGTTAAGAGCGGGGGGGCTCGGCACGAGCAGTACTTC.

This chain joins TRBV7-2 and TRBJ2-2; D ambiguous. Germline loops: CDR1 SGHTA, CDR2 FQGNSA. V lost 5 bases, J lost 5 bases, and 9 bases lay in between. The CDR3 has 13 residues. The CDR3 region has the DNA TGTGCCAGCAGCCTAAAGCGAACCGGGGAGCTGTTTTTT. Translation: CASSLKRTGELFF.

The chain uses TRBV29-1 and TRBJ2-7; 10 positions match TRBD1. Germline lookup yields CDR1 SQVTM and CDR2 ANQGSEA. This CDR3 is built from 15 residues. Losses at the gene ends were 4 bases for V and 5 bases for J; bases not matched to a gene: 11. The CDR3 reads CSVVRFSGTGDEQYF. In nucleotides, the CDR3 is TGCAGCGTTGTTCGATTTTCCGGGACAGGGGACGAGCAGTACTTC.

V gene TRBV7-2 combines with J gene TRBJ2-5; 7 nucleotides match TRBD1. Germline V gene lookup returns CDR1 SGHTA and CDR2 FQGNSA. Trimming at V came to 8 bases and at J to 2 bases, leaving 8 bases not matched to a gene. CDR3 size: 14 residues. This CDR3 reads CASSSTGKQETQYF. The CDR3 DNA reads TGTGCCAGCTCTTCGACAGGGAAACAAGAGACCCAGTACTTC.

The V call is TRBV2, the J call TRBJ1-4; possible D gene TRBD1, 5 bases. This CDR3 contains 14 residues. The germline CDR1 and CDR2 sequences are SNHLY and FYNNEI. Deletions cut 7 bases from V and 3 bases from J, with 12 bases between. CDR3 bases: TGTGCCAGCACCGTCGGAGGGGCTAATGAAAAACTGTTTTTT. Amino acids: CASTVGGANEKLFF.

This rearrangement joins TRBV5-1 to TRBJ2-2, with D tentatively TRBD1 (5 bases). The CDR3 is 15 residues long. The V gene lost 0 bases and the J gene lost 1 base, with 7 bases spanning the gap. Germline assignment: CDR1 SGHRS and CDR2 YFSETQ. The CDR3 loop is CASSLVTGNTGELFF. CDR3 nucleotide sequence: TGCGCCAGCAGCTTGGTCACAGGGAACACCGGGGAGCTGTTTTTT.

The rearrangement uses TRBV7-9 and TRBJ2-2; 8 bases line up with TRBD2. The CDR3 covers 16 residues. Unmatched junction bases numbered 6, after V lost 1 base and J lost 5 bases. Germline values: CDR1 SEHNR, CDR2 FQNEAQ (reference sequence). CDR3 region: CASSLVPSGRTGELFF. For the CDR3, the DNA is TGTGCCAGCAGCTTAGTCCCTAGCGGGCGTACCGGGGAGCTGTTTTTT. Full variable domain (missing parts from reference TRBV7-9 and TRBJ2-2): DTGVSQNPRHKITKRGQNVTFRCDPISEHNRLYWYRQTLGQGPEFLTYFQNEAQLEKSRLLSDRFSAERPKGSFSTLEIQRTEQGDSAMYLCASSLVPSGRTGELFFGEGSRLTVL.

The genes are TRBV28 and TRBJ1-2; TRBD1 is a possible D gene (5 bases). Trimming stripped 1 base from V and 5 bases from J, with 8 bases between. Germline V CDR1 and CDR2: MDHEN, SYDVKM. CDR3 size: 13 residues. CDR3 DNA: TGTGCCAGCAGTTTATTAGGGGTTTATGGCTACACCTTC. Translation gives CASSLLGVYGYTF.

This chain connects TRBV19 to TRBJ2-1; D perhaps matches TRBD2 (6 bases). Germline V gene sequence: CDR1 LNHDA, CDR2 SQIVND (reference sequence). V lost 3 bases and J 5 bases, leaving 14 bases between the germline ends. The CDR3 is made up of 15 amino acids. This CDR3 is CASSIGGTRNNEQFF. CDR3 nucleotide sequence: TGTGCCAGTAGTATTGGAGGGACGCGAAACAATGAGCAGTTCTTC.

This clone came up once. The V gene is TRBV7-9, the J gene TRBJ1-2, with D possibly being TRBD1 (5 bases). This CDR3 has 12 amino acids. The V end lost 3 bases, the J end lost 6 bases, and 8 bases lay between the germline ends. Germline V CDR1 and CDR2: SEHNR, FQNEAQ (reference sequence). CDR3 nucleotide sequence: TGTGCCAGCAGCTTCGGAGGGGATGGCTACACCTTC. Its protein product is CASSFGGDGYTF.

The V and J genes are TRBV14 and TRBJ1-2, with D maybe TRBD1 (6 bases). The V gene's germline CDR1 is SGHDN and CDR2 FVKESK. Trimming took 8 bases from V and 2 from J, leaving 9 bases between them. This CDR3 spans 12 amino acids. This CDR3 is CASSTGNYGYTF. Written as DNA, the CDR3 is TGTGCCAGCTCGACAGGCAACTATGGCTACACCTTC.